The rows below give T cell receptor beta chains drawn from one sample of a study of T-cell memory formation after mild COVID-19. TCRdb re-called the 5' RACE reads with MiXCR, one entry per CDR3 protein. The sample consists of 350,000 to 450,000 distinct CDR3 sequences, roughly 26% of them appearing once. The sample was PBMCs or a T cell subset sorted from them (not recorded which). Receptors originate from an adult woman who had mild COVID-19 (a few samples of this study predate the infection). Cell type and time point are not known. CDR3s include the opening cysteine and the closing phenylalanine or tryptophan. D genes are given only for firm matches. Clone size appears in some rows only: once, few, many, or a class for an expanded clone.

J gene: TRBJ1-2
D gene: TRBD1
V gene: TRBV4-1
clone size: NA
CDR3 DNA: TGCGCCAGCAGCCAGTACGACAGGGGGAATTATGGCTACACCTTC
CDR3 protein: CASSQYDRGNYGYTF

J gene: TRBJ2-1
D gene: NA
V gene: TRBV5-1
clone size: NA
CDR3 DNA: TGCGCCAGCAGCCCTTCGACTAGTCCCTCCTACAATGAGCAGTTCTTC
CDR3 protein: CASSPSTSPSYNEQFF

J gene: TRBJ2-2
D gene: NA
V gene: TRBV6-1
clone size: NA
CDR3 DNA: TGTGCCAGCAGGAGGGGGGGATCGAACACCGGGGAGCTGTTTTTT
CDR3 protein: CASRRGGSNTGELFF

J gene: TRBJ2-5
D gene: NA
V gene: TRBV20-1
clone size: few
CDR3 DNA: TGCAGTGCCTGGGGTAACGCGGAGACCCAGTACTTC
CDR3 protein: CSAWGNAETQYF

J gene: TRBJ2-7
D gene: TRBD2
V gene: TRBV7-9
clone size: few
CDR3 DNA: TGTGCCAGCAGCTGGACCGGCGGGAGGGCCGATGAGCAGTACTTC
CDR3 protein: CASSWTGGRADEQYF

J gene: TRBJ1-1
D gene: NA
V gene: TRBV19
clone size: NA
CDR3 DNA: TGTGCCAGTAAAGGGACGCCGAACACTGAAGCTTTCTTT
CDR3 protein: CASKGTPNTEAFF

J gene: TRBJ2-1
D gene: NA
V gene: TRBV7-3
clone size: many
CDR3 DNA: TGTGCCAGCAGCTTAAAGGCGGGGAGGCTAGCGGACAGCTCCTACAATGAGCAGTTCTTC
CDR3 protein: CASSLKAGRLADSSYNEQFF

J gene: TRBJ2-2
D gene: NA
V gene: TRBV7-2
clone size: few
CDR3 DNA: TGTGCCAGCAGCTTCGACAGGTTAACCGGGGAGCTGTTTTTT
CDR3 protein: CASSFDRLTGELFF

J gene: TRBJ2-7
D gene: TRBD2
V gene: TRBV27
clone size: NA
CDR3 DNA: TGTGCCAGCAGTGGACCTAGCGGAGCCCCTTACGAGCAGTACTTC
CDR3 protein: CASSGPSGAPYEQYF

J gene: TRBJ2-3
D gene: TRBD2
V gene: TRBV9
clone size: many
CDR3 DNA: TGTGCCAGCAGCGTAGGGACTAGCGGAAACACAGATACGCAGTATTTT
CDR3 protein: CASSVGTSGNTDTQYF

J gene: TRBJ1-5
D gene: NA
V gene: TRBV27
clone size: once
CDR3 DNA: TGTGCCAGCAGTTTATCGTCTGGGCATCCCCAGCATTTT
CDR3 protein: CASSLSSGHPQHF

J gene: TRBJ2-1
D gene: NA
V gene: TRBV24-1
clone size: NA
CDR3 DNA: TGTGCCACCAGTGACCGAGGGATTAATGAGCAGTTCTTC
CDR3 protein: CATSDRGINEQFF

J gene: TRBJ2-7
D gene: TRBD1
V gene: TRBV30
clone size: NA
CDR3 DNA: TGTGCCTGGAGTGGGACAGGGGCTAGCGAGCAGTACTTC
CDR3 protein: CAWSGTGASEQYF

J gene: TRBJ1-2
D gene: TRBD1
V gene: TRBV6-5
clone size: NA
CDR3 DNA: TGTGCCAGCAGTTACTCGTTCCCGGACAGGGGCGACCAAGCTAACTATGGCTACACCTTC
CDR3 protein: CASSYSFPDRGDQANYGYTF

J gene: TRBJ1-3
D gene: NA
V gene: TRBV7-2
clone size: few
CDR3 DNA: TGTGCCAGCAGCTCGGAACGTAGCTCTGGAAACACCATATATTTT
CDR3 protein: CASSSERSSGNTIYF

J gene: TRBJ1-1
D gene: NA
V gene: TRBV3-1
clone size: NA
CDR3 DNA: TGTGCCAGCGCGACAGAGATGAACACTGAAGCTTTCTTT
CDR3 protein: CASATEMNTEAFF

J gene: TRBJ2-1
D gene: TRBD2
V gene: TRBV7-8
clone size: NA
CDR3 DNA: TGTGCCAGCAGCACCGGGACTAGCTCCATAAGCTCCTACAATGAGCAGTTCTTC
CDR3 protein: CASSTGTSSISSYNEQFF

J gene: TRBJ2-7
D gene: NA
V gene: TRBV5-4
clone size: NA
CDR3 DNA: TGTGCCAGCAGCTTCACCGGGACTTCCTACGAGCAGTACTTC
CDR3 protein: CASSFTGTSYEQYF

J gene: TRBJ2-7
D gene: NA
V gene: TRBV24-1
clone size: few
CDR3 DNA: TGTGCCACCAGTGATCCAGGACACTCACTCTACGAGCAGTACTTC
CDR3 protein: CATSDPGHSLYEQYF

J gene: TRBJ2-2
D gene: NA
V gene: TRBV7-9
clone size: few
CDR3 DNA: TGTGCCAGCAGCCCAGCCACCGGGGAGCTGTTTTTT
CDR3 protein: CASSPATGELFF

J gene: TRBJ2-2
D gene: NA
V gene: TRBV27
clone size: few
CDR3 DNA: TGTGCCAGCAGTTTAGGGGGACCAACCGGGGAGCTGTTTTTT
CDR3 protein: CASSLGGPTGELFF

J gene: TRBJ2-3
D gene: NA
V gene: TRBV7-9
clone size: NA
CDR3 DNA: TGTGCCAGCAGCCTGAGGGGGAATACGCAGTATTTT
CDR3 protein: CASSLRGNTQYF

J gene: TRBJ2-5
D gene: NA
V gene: TRBV4-3
clone size: NA
CDR3 DNA: TGCGCCAGCAGCCAAGCCGTCACAGGGATACAAGAGACCCAGTACTTC
CDR3 protein: CASSQAVTGIQETQYF

J gene: TRBJ1-6
D gene: TRBD1
V gene: TRBV6-1
clone size: NA
CDR3 DNA: TGTGCCAGCAGCGTGGACAGGGGGCACTCACCCCTCCACTTT
CDR3 protein: CASSVDRGHSPLHF

J gene: TRBJ2-1
D gene: NA
V gene: TRBV15
clone size: NA
CDR3 DNA: TGTGCCACCAGCCGCCGCCTAGTGATGGGTGAGCAGTTCTTC
CDR3 protein: CATSRRLVMGEQFF

J gene: TRBJ2-1
D gene: NA
V gene: TRBV5-1
clone size: few
CDR3 DNA: TGCGCCAGCAGCCCACCTCGACAATCCTACAATGAGCAGTTCTTC
CDR3 protein: CASSPPRQSYNEQFF

J gene: TRBJ2-2
D gene: TRBD1
V gene: TRBV2
clone size: NA
CDR3 DNA: TGTGCCAGCAGGGCAAGGGACAGACTGACCGGGGAGCTGTTTTTT
CDR3 protein: CASRARDRLTGELFF

J gene: TRBJ2-3
D gene: TRBD2
V gene: TRBV6-1
clone size: NA
CDR3 DNA: TGTGCCAGCAGGGATACTAGCGGGTTCGGGGATACGCAGTATTTT
CDR3 protein: CASRDTSGFGDTQYF

J gene: TRBJ1-6
D gene: NA
V gene: TRBV6-1
clone size: few
CDR3 DNA: TGTGCCAGCAAGGAGACAGAGAATTCACCCCTCCACTTT
CDR3 protein: CASKETENSPLHF

J gene: TRBJ1-6
D gene: NA
V gene: TRBV5-6
clone size: few
CDR3 DNA: TGTGCCAGCAGCTTCGACGGACAGCTTAATTCACCCCTCCACTTT
CDR3 protein: CASSFDGQLNSPLHF

J gene: TRBJ2-5
D gene: NA
V gene: TRBV15
clone size: NA
CDR3 DNA: TGTGCCACCAGCAGAGATCGAGGCACCTGTCACTTC
CDR3 protein: CATSRDRGTCHF

J gene: TRBJ1-4
D gene: TRBD1
V gene: TRBV27
clone size: many
CDR3 DNA: TGTGCCAGCAGTTTTCAGACAGGGGGCGTTGGAAAACTGTTTTTT
CDR3 protein: CASSFQTGGVGKLFF

J gene: TRBJ1-1
D gene: NA
V gene: TRBV5-5
clone size: medium-sized
CDR3 DNA: TGTGCCAGCAGCTCGCAGGGTACTGAAGCTTTCTTT
CDR3 protein: CASSSQGTEAFF

J gene: TRBJ2-5
D gene: NA
V gene: TRBV20-1
clone size: many
CDR3 DNA: TGCAGTGCCAGAGGCGCTATCTTCCACGGGGAGACCCAGTACTTC
CDR3 protein: CSARGAIFHGETQYF

J gene: TRBJ2-3
D gene: TRBD2
V gene: TRBV6-5
clone size: many
CDR3 DNA: TGTGCCAGCAGTTACTCGAAGACGGGAGGTGGAGATACGCAGTATTTT
CDR3 protein: CASSYSKTGGGDTQYF

J gene: TRBJ1-6
D gene: NA
V gene: TRBV2
clone size: NA
CDR3 DNA: TGTGCCAACTCGGGACATCCTAATTCACCCCTCCACTTT
CDR3 protein: CANSGHPNSPLHF

J gene: TRBJ2-7
D gene: TRBD2
V gene: TRBV3-1
clone size: many
CDR3 DNA: TGTGCCAGCAGCCAAGTCGGGGGGTTCGAGCAGTACTTC
CDR3 protein: CASSQVGGFEQYF

J gene: TRBJ2-7
D gene: NA
V gene: TRBV6-6
clone size: NA
CDR3 DNA: TGTGCCAGCAGTTACAGTTCCAGGGCGTACGAGCAGTACTTC
CDR3 protein: CASSYSSRAYEQYF

J gene: TRBJ2-7
D gene: TRBD2
V gene: TRBV7-2
clone size: few
CDR3 DNA: TGTGCCAGCAGCTTAATGGCGGGAGGGCCCGACGAGCAGTACTTC
CDR3 protein: CASSLMAGGPDEQYF

J gene: TRBJ1-2
D gene: NA
V gene: TRBV19
clone size: NA
CDR3 DNA: TGTGCCAGTAGAGTAACAGGATCCAACTATGGCTACACCTTC
CDR3 protein: CASRVTGSNYGYTF

J gene: TRBJ2-7
D gene: NA
V gene: TRBV6-6
clone size: NA
CDR3 DNA: TGTGCCAGCAGTTACTCGGTCCCTACCGAGGGGCAGTACTTC
CDR3 protein: CASSYSVPTEGQYF

J gene: TRBJ2-7
D gene: NA
V gene: TRBV12-3/TRBV12-4
clone size: many
CDR3 DNA: TGTGCCAGCAGTTCTACACGGTCATACGAGCAGTACTTC
CDR3 protein: CASSSTRSYEQYF

J gene: TRBJ1-2
D gene: TRBD1
V gene: TRBV7-6
clone size: NA
CDR3 DNA: TGTGCCAGCAGCTTAGTCGCAGCGGACAGGTTTGGCTACACCTTC
CDR3 protein: CASSLVAADRFGYTF

J gene: TRBJ2-7
D gene: NA
V gene: TRBV12-3/TRBV12-4
clone size: NA
CDR3 DNA: TGTGCCAGCAGTAGACAGTCCGGAGGGTACGAGCAGTACTTC
CDR3 protein: CASSRQSGGYEQYF

J gene: TRBJ1-3
D gene: TRBD1
V gene: TRBV12-3/TRBV12-4
clone size: NA
CDR3 DNA: TGTGCCAGCAGATCCGGGACAGGGGGGGACACCATATATTTT
CDR3 protein: CASRSGTGGDTIYF

J gene: TRBJ2-7
D gene: TRBD1
V gene: TRBV7-9
clone size: NA
CDR3 DNA: TGTGCCAGCAGCACTGGACAGGAGTACGAGCAGTACTTC
CDR3 protein: CASSTGQEYEQYF

J gene: TRBJ1-2
D gene: NA
V gene: TRBV6-2/TRBV6-3
clone size: few
CDR3 DNA: TGTGCCAGCAGTTGGTCAGGCGGACAGAACTATGGCTACACCTTC
CDR3 protein: CASSWSGGQNYGYTF